The rows below give T cell receptor beta chains drawn from one sample of a study of blood T cell repertoires in COVID-19. The table came from immunoSEQ multiplex PCR; TCRdb's copy has only in-frame clones and leaves some out. This sample has more than 350,000 clones, with roughly nine tenths found just once. Specimen: peripheral blood. The receptor set was obtained from a woman in her thirties with COVID-19, enrolled during active disease. Each CDR3 is given with its conserved first and last residue. Fields, in order: clone size, V gene, D gene, J gene, CDR3 protein, CDR3 DNA. The D gene is left open where the match is weak. Not every row has a clone size; where given, it reads once, few, many or a size class.

NA	TRBV5-1	NA	TRBJ2-7	CASSFWGGPYEQYF	TGCGCCAGCAGCTTTTGGGGGGGGCCCTACGAGCAGTACTTC
NA	TRBV7-2	TRBD1	TRBJ1-6	CASSARTGAHNSPLHF	TGTGCCAGCAGCGCAAGGACAGGGGCCCACAATTCACCCCTCCACTTT
NA	TRBV7-9	NA	TRBJ2-4	CASSFSGYLSGDIQYF	TGTGCCAGCAGCTTTTCGGGGTATCTCTCGGGTGACATTCAGTACTTC
once	TRBV6-4	NA	TRBJ1-4	CARAAGAVDEKLFF	TGTGCCAGGGCGGCGGGGGCAGTGGATGAAAAACTGTTTTTT
NA	TRBV11-2	NA	TRBJ2-1	CASSPIKDRIYNEQFF	TGTGCCAGCAGCCCGATTAAAGACAGGATCTACAATGAGCAGTTCTTC
NA	TRBV3-1/TRBV3-2	NA	TRBJ1-2	CASRGADYGYTF	TGTGCCAGCCGGGGGGCAGACTATGGCTACACCTTC
NA	TRBV15	TRBD1	TRBJ2-7	CATSSERRGPYEQYF	TGTGCCACCAGCAGTGAGCGAAGGGGGCCCTACGAGCAGTACTTC
NA	TRBV18	TRBD2	TRBJ2-1	CASSPPGLAGGNEQFF	TGTGCCAGCTCACCACCCGGACTAGCGGGGGGGAATGAGCAGTTCTTC
NA	TRBV18	TRBD2	TRBJ2-7	CASSPLPSGNYEQYF	TGTGCCAGCTCACCTCTGCCTAGCGGGAATTACGAGCAGTACTTC
once	TRBV19	TRBD2	TRBJ2-5	CASSSRGGQETQYF	TGTGCCAGTAGTTCACGCGGGGGGCAAGAGACCCAGTACTTC
NA	TRBV7-9	NA	TRBJ1-2	CASSLIGSDGGYTF	TGTGCCAGCAGCTTAATCGGGTCGGATGGTGGCTACACCTTC
NA	TRBV11-2	TRBD1	TRBJ2-5	CASSPRQGFQETQYF	TGTGCCAGCAGCCCCCGACAGGGCTTCCAAGAGACCCAGTACTTC
NA	TRBV12-3/TRBV12-4	NA	TRBJ2-5	CASSLGQQETQYF	TGTGCCAGCAGTTTAGGGCAGCAAGAGACCCAGTACTTC
NA	TRBV28	TRBD2	TRBJ2-7	CASNRGDYEQYF	TGTGCCAGCAACCGGGGGGACTACGAGCAGTACTTC
NA	TRBV29-1	TRBD1	TRBJ2-1	CKRRDRGQNEQFF	TGCAAGCGGAGGGACAGGGGGCAAAATGAGCAGTTCTTC
NA	TRBV3-1/TRBV3-2	TRBD1	TRBJ1-2	CASSRGTGVGYTF	TGTGCCAGCAGCCGCGGGACAGGTGTCGGCTACACCTTC
NA	TRBV28	NA	TRBJ1-2	CASSSADRTYGYTF	TGTGCCAGCAGTTCCGCGGACAGAACCTATGGCTACACCTTC